A selection of T cell receptor beta chains follows, all from one sample in a study of STAT5B mutations in CD4+ large granular lymphocyte leukemia. The protocol was immunoSEQ multiplex PCR, while the TCRdb copy is restricted to in-frame clones and leaves out a portion. The table shows about 38,000 clones, with 70% to 90% occurring only once. Sequenced input: CD4+ T cells from blood buffy coats. These receptors were obtained from a human donor in good health. The CDR3 runs from the conserved cysteine through the conserved F or W. The D gene is left open where the match is weak. Where a row states a size, it is once, few, many or the class of an expanded clone; other rows omit it.

clone size: -; D gene: -; CDR3 length: 15; J gene: TRBJ2-1; V gene: TRBV27; CDR3 protein: CASSVSPRLVSEQFF; CDR3 DNA: TGTGCCAGCAGTGTATCACCCCGACTAGTAAGTGAGCAGTTCTTC
clone size: -; D gene: TRBD1; CDR3 length: 14; J gene: TRBJ2-3; V gene: TRBV29-1; CDR3 protein: CSVVPGQSTDTQYF; CDR3 DNA: TGCAGCGTAGTTCCGGGACAGAGCACAGATACGCAGTATTTT
clone size: -; D gene: TRBD1; CDR3 length: 15; J gene: TRBJ2-7; V gene: TRBV28; CDR3 protein: CASETWGQGSYEQYF; CDR3 DNA: TGTGCCAGCGAGACTTGGGGACAGGGGTCCTACGAGCAGTACTTC
clone size: -; D gene: -; CDR3 length: 16; J gene: TRBJ2-5; V gene: TRBV7-7; CDR3 protein: CASSLAPGTAGETQYF; CDR3 DNA: TGTGCCAGCAGCTTAGCGCCCGGAACTGCGGGAGAGACCCAGTACTTC
clone size: once; D gene: -; CDR3 length: 12; J gene: TRBJ2-1; V gene: TRBV4-3; CDR3 protein: CASSQRQGEQFF; CDR3 DNA: TGCGCCAGCAGCCAGCGCCAAGGTGAGCAGTTCTTC
clone size: -; D gene: TRBD1; CDR3 length: 14; J gene: TRBJ2-1; V gene: TRBV6-1; CDR3 protein: CASNDRVGNNEQFF; CDR3 DNA: TGTGCCAGCAATGACAGGGTGGGTAACAATGAGCAGTTCTTC
clone size: -; D gene: -; CDR3 length: 15; J gene: TRBJ2-3; V gene: TRBV7-9; CDR3 protein: CASRLRGTDTDTQYF; CDR3 DNA: TGTGCCAGCAGGTTACGCGGTACAGACACAGATACGCAGTATTTT
clone size: few; D gene: TRBD1; CDR3 length: 15; J gene: TRBJ2-3; V gene: TRBV28; CDR3 protein: CASSPAQGVTDTQYF; CDR3 DNA: TGTGCCAGCAGTCCCGCACAGGGGGTCACAGATACGCAGTATTTT
clone size: -; D gene: -; CDR3 length: 15; J gene: TRBJ2-1; V gene: TRBV6-1; CDR3 protein: CASSPLGSRYNEQFF; CDR3 DNA: TGTGCCAGCAGTCCACTTGGGAGTCGGTACAATGAGCAGTTCTTC
clone size: -; D gene: TRBD1; CDR3 length: 15; J gene: TRBJ1-5; V gene: TRBV5-4; CDR3 protein: CASSLYRGTNQPQHF; CDR3 DNA: TGTGCCAGCAGCTTGTACAGGGGAACCAATCAGCCCCAGCATTTT
clone size: -; D gene: TRBD1; CDR3 length: 14; J gene: TRBJ1-1; V gene: TRBV9; CDR3 protein: CASSLRTGGTEAFF; CDR3 DNA: TGTGCCAGCAGCCTTAGGACAGGGGGCACTGAAGCTTTCTTT
clone size: -; D gene: -; CDR3 length: 16; J gene: TRBJ2-7; V gene: TRBV15; CDR3 protein: CATSRDSGTRSYEQYF; CDR3 DNA: TGTGCCACCAGCAGAGATTCCGGGACACGATCCTACGAGCAGTACTTC
clone size: -; D gene: TRBD1; CDR3 length: 15; J gene: TRBJ1-2; V gene: TRBV19; CDR3 protein: CASTLGTGGNYGYTF; CDR3 DNA: TGTGCCAGTACCCTCGGGACAGGGGGGAACTATGGCTACACCTTC
clone size: -; D gene: TRBD2; CDR3 length: 16; J gene: TRBJ2-6; V gene: TRBV5-1; CDR3 protein: CASSLGEGSGANVLTF; CDR3 DNA: TGCGCCAGCAGCTTGGGGGAGGGTTCTGGGGCCAACGTCCTGACTTTC
clone size: -; D gene: -; CDR3 length: 14; J gene: TRBJ2-7; V gene: TRBV2; CDR3 protein: CASSDWGRSYEQYF; CDR3 DNA: TGTGCCAGCAGTGATTGGGGCAGATCCTACGAGCAGTACTTC
clone size: -; D gene: TRBD1; CDR3 length: 14; J gene: TRBJ1-1; V gene: TRBV25-1; CDR3 protein: CASSEDRADTEAFF; CDR3 DNA: TGTGCCAGCAGTGAGGACAGGGCGGACACTGAAGCTTTCTTT
clone size: -; D gene: -; CDR3 length: 14; J gene: TRBJ1-1; V gene: TRBV28; CDR3 protein: CASSLGGPNTEAFF; CDR3 DNA: TGTGCCAGCAGCCTAGGGGGACCGAACACTGAAGCTTTCTTT
clone size: -; D gene: -; CDR3 length: 15; J gene: TRBJ1-1; V gene: TRBV5-4; CDR3 protein: CASSWGGGSNTEAFF; CDR3 DNA: TGTGCCAGCAGCTGGGGTGGCGGGTCGAACACTGAAGCTTTCTTT